The 28 T cell receptor beta chains presented below share a single source sample, sequenced in a study of blood T cell repertoires in COVID-19. Clones were sequenced by immunoSEQ multiplex PCR, and TCRdb holds only the in-frame ones, with some missing. The sample has some 390,000 clones, approximately 92% seen once. The sample consisted of PBMCs or T cells enriched from blood (not recorded which). These receptor sequences come from a man between 25 and 39 years old who had recovered from COVID-19.

The chain couples TRBV5-1 to TRBJ2-7; D may be TRBD2 (5 bases). Trimming took off 2 bases at V and 3 bases at J, with 9 bases between the two ends. This CDR3 region has 13 residues. Per the germline V gene, CDR1 is SGHRS and CDR2 is YFSETQ. The CDR3 DNA sequence: TGCGCCAGCAGCTTCAACGGGGACTACGAGCAGTACTTC. This sequence encodes CASSFNGDYEQYF.

Notes on this clone: Other DNA sequences from this sample encode an identical CDR3 as well. The chain links TRBV19 to TRBJ1-5, with 8 nucleotides matching TRBD1. The CDR3 is 14 residues long. With V trimmed by 3 bases and J by 5 bases, 3 bases remained unmatched. Germline V CDR1 and CDR2: LNHDA, SQIVND (reference sequence). CDR3 nucleotide sequence: TGTGCCAGTAGTATTCAGGGGGCAGATCAGCCCCAGCATTTT. Its translation: CASSIQGADQPQHF.

The chain has TRBV27 and TRBJ2-7; the D gene is possibly TRBD2 (7 bases). The V end lost 6 bases, the J end lost 6 bases, and 15 bases lay between the germline ends. Per the germline V gene, CDR1 is MNHEY and CDR2 is SMNVEV (reference sequence). This CDR3 comprises 13 residues. CDR3 sequence: CASSHAGEGEQYF. In DNA, the CDR3 is TGTGCCAGCAGCCACGCAGGGGAGGGCGAGCAGTACTTC.

The V gene is TRBV19, the J gene TRBJ1-1; no firm D call. The CDR3 runs 15 residues. Trimming cost V 1 base and J 0 bases, with 9 bases left between them. Looked up from germline, CDR1 is LNHDA and CDR2 is SQIVND (reference sequence). The DNA of the CDR3 is TGTGCCAGTAGTATAGTTTCAGACATGAACACTGAAGCTTTCTTT. Translated, it gives CASSIVSDMNTEAFF. Drawing the rest from reference TRBV19 and TRBJ1-1, the complete variable domain is DGGITQSPKYLFRKEGQNVTLSCEQNLNHDAMYWYRQDPGQGLRLIYYSQIVNDFQKGDIAEGYSVSREKKESFPLTVTSAQKNPTAFYLCASSIVSDMNTEAFFGQGTRLTVV.

This chain joins TRBV28 and TRBJ1-1, with 7 positions matching TRBD1. CDR1 is MDHEN and CDR2 is SYDVKM in the germline V gene. J gave up 2 bases and V 10 bases, and 4 bases lay outside the gene matches. The CDR3 totals 12 residues. The CDR3 DNA reads as TGTGCCACGGGACAGCTCAACACTGAAGCTTTCTTT. As protein: CATGQLNTEAFF. Based on the CDR3 plus reference TRBV28 and TRBJ1-1, the full variable domain is DVKVTQSSRYLVKRTGEKVFLECVQDMDHENMFWYRQDPGLGLRLIYFSYDVKMKEKGDIPEGYSVSREKKERFSLILESASTNQTSMYLCATGQLNTEAFFGQGTRLTVV.

The chain uses TRBV24-1 and TRBJ2-1; D remains ambiguous. The CDR3 consists of 16 residues. Germline V gene sequence: CDR1 KGHDR, CDR2 SFDVKD. Trimming pared 2 bases from V and 3 bases from J, leaving 13 bases between. CDR3 in DNA: TGTGCCACCAGTGATTCCAAGTTAGTTGGCTACAATGAGCAGTTCTTC. This translates into CATSDSKLVGYNEQFF.

The chain carries TRBV28 and TRBJ1-2, with 7 bases identical to TRBD1. The germline V gene has CDR1 MDHEN and CDR2 SYDVKM. There are 14 residues in the CDR3. V gave up 4 bases and J gave up 0 bases; unmatched junction bases: 2. The CDR3 DNA reads TGTGCCAGCAGTTCCGGGACAGCTAACTATGGCTACACCTTC. It translates to CASSSGTANYGYTF.

This rearrangement joins TRBV12-5 to TRBJ2-4, with D maybe TRBD1 (5 bases). Germline assignment: CDR1 LGHNT and CDR2 FRNRAP. V was clipped by 4 bases and J by 11 bases, with 9 bases between them. CDR3 length: 11 residues. This CDR3 is CASGSGIVQYF. The DNA for the CDR3 is TGTGCTAGTGGTTCAGGGATCGTTCAGTACTTC.

The J gene is TRBJ1-5, the V gene TRBV19; no definite D call. Trimming removed 2 bases at V and 1 base at J, with 9 bases between. CDR1 is LNHDA, CDR2 SQIVND, per germline (reference sequence). The CDR3 has 15 amino acids. CDR3 coding DNA: TGTGCCAGTAGTATAATGATAGTGAGCAATCAGCCCCAGCATTTT. Its protein product is CASSIMIVSNQPQHF.

The chain recombines TRBV5-5 with TRBJ1-4; D is uncertain. The V gene lost 2 bases and the J gene lost 11 bases, with 13 bases spanning the gap. The CDR3 consists of 13 residues. In germline, CDR1 is SGHKS, CDR2 YYEKEE (reference sequence). The CDR3 bases are TGTGCCAGCAGCTTCGACGGTCCGAGGAAACTGTTTTTT. As protein: CASSFDGPRKLFF.

This sequence joins TRBV7-9 and TRBJ2-1; no definite D call. Germline V CDR1 and CDR2: SEHNR, FQNEAQ (reference sequence). The CDR3 is made up of 16 amino acids. The germline V and J ends were trimmed by 3 bases and 7 bases, with 19 bases remaining between them. The chain's CDR3 is CASSFDSSSRGNEQFF. In DNA form, the CDR3 reads TGTGCCAGCAGCTTTGACTCTTCTTCTCGTGGGAATGAGCAGTTCTTC.

This chain uses TRBV27 with TRBJ1-1, with a tentative D call TRBD1 (6 bases). Germline V CDR1 and CDR2: MNHEY, SMNVEV (reference sequence). V lost 0 bases and J lost 6, with 11 bases in between. CDR3 length: 14 residues. CDR3 nucleotides: TGTGCCAGCAGTTTATCTAGGCGGGGGCCTGAAGCTTTCTTT. Protein sequence: CASSLSRRGPEAFF.

This sequence joins TRBV19 and TRBJ1-2, with no clear D. In germline, CDR1 is LNHDA, CDR2 SQIVND (reference sequence). CDR3 length: 16 amino acids. The V and J ends lost 3 bases and 0 bases respectively, with 14 bases between them. For the CDR3, the DNA is TGTGCCAGTAGTATCTTCATTGGCACAGCTAACTATGGCTACACCTTC. As protein: CASSIFIGTANYGYTF.

This clone is a singleton in its sample. The chain recombines TRBV5-1 with TRBJ2-1; D remains unclear. Germline V lookup: CDR1 SGHRS, CDR2 YFSETQ. There are 11 residues in the CDR3. Deletions cut 1 base from V and 8 bases from J, with 4 bases between. CDR3 loop: CASSLNYEQFF. DNA for the CDR3: TGCGCCAGCAGCTTGAACTATGAGCAGTTCTTC.

This chain uses TRBV11-2 with TRBJ2-5; 9 nucleotides align to TRBD2. The CDR3 runs to 16 residues. Germline V gene sequence: CDR1 SGHAT, CDR2 FQNNGV. Unmatched junction bases numbered 8, after V lost 2 bases and J lost 4 bases. Here the CDR3 DNA reads TGTGCCAGCAGCTTATATGTAGCGGGAGAGGCAGAGACCCAGTACTTC. It specifies CASSLYVAGEAETQYF.

The chain has TRBV27 and TRBJ2-2, with TRBD1 matching over 7 bases. V was pared by 8 bases and J by 3 bases, with 9 bases of the junction left unmatched. The CDR3 runs to 15 residues. Germline-derived CDR1 and CDR2 are MNHEY and SMNVEV (reference sequence). The CDR3 protein is CASGEDRAYTGELFF. In nucleotides, the CDR3 is TGTGCCAGCGGGGAAGACAGGGCATACACCGGGGAGCTGTTTTTT.

The chain links TRBV6-1 to TRBJ1-6; D might be TRBD1 (5 bases). The CDR3 covers 14 residues. V lost 3 bases and J 8 bases, leaving 11 bases between the germline ends. Germline CDR1 MNHNS, CDR2 SASEGT. CDR3 coding DNA: TGTGCCAGCAGTGATTTGCAGGGATATTCACCCCTCCACTTT. It yields the protein CASSDLQGYSPLHF.

The chain combines TRBV11-3 with TRBJ1-1; unclear D gene. In germline, CDR1 is SGHNT, CDR2 YENEEA. The CDR3 covers 13 residues. Trimming took off 3 bases at V and 4 bases at J, with 9 bases between the two ends. CDR3 DNA sequence: TGTGCCAGCAGCTTGAGACCGGGCACTGAAGCTTTCTTT. Amino acids: CASSLRPGTEAFF.

The V gene is TRBV5-1, the J gene TRBJ2-7; 9 nucleotides line up with TRBD1. CDR3 length equals 15 residues. The germline gives CDR1 SGHRS, CDR2 YFSETQ. Trimming at V came to 0 bases and at J to 5 bases, leaving 6 bases not matched to a gene. Here the CDR3 reads CASSLAGQGWDEQYF. In DNA, the CDR3 is TGCGCCAGCAGCTTGGCCGGACAGGGGTGGGACGAGCAGTACTTC.

V gene TRBV7-2 combines with J gene TRBJ1-1; D uncertain. This CDR3 is 13 amino acids long. Trimming cost V 3 bases and J 0 bases, with 5 bases left between them. The germline V gene encodes CDR1 SGHTA and CDR2 FQGNSA. DNA for the CDR3: TGTGCCAGCAGCTTTCAGATGAACACTGAAGCTTTCTTT. As protein: CASSFQMNTEAFF. Full variable domain (outside the CDR3, taken from reference TRBV7-2 and TRBJ1-1): GAGVSQSPSNKVTEKGKDVELRCDPISGHTALYWYRQSLGQGLEFLIYFQGNSAPDKSGLPSDRFSAERTGGSVSTLTIQRTQQEDSAVYLCASSFQMNTEAFFGQGTRLTVV.

This sequence joins TRBV27 and TRBJ2-1; TRBD2 matches at 8 bases. There are 19 residues in the CDR3. Looked up from germline, CDR1 is MNHEY and CDR2 is SMNVEV (reference sequence). The ends lost 1 base at V and 0 bases at J; junction bases unmatched: 11. CDR3 DNA: TGTGCCAGCAGTTTATGGGCCCTCGAACGGGAGGGCTCCTACAATGAGCAGTTCTTC. Translating gives CASSLWALEREGSYNEQFF.

The J gene is TRBJ2-5, the V gene TRBV12-5, with a weak D call TRBD1 (5 bases). The V and J ends lost 5 bases and 2 bases respectively, with 15 bases between them. This CDR3 region has 15 residues. From germline, CDR1 is LGHNT and CDR2 FRNRAP. In DNA form, the CDR3 reads TGTGCTAGTGGTCCCCTGGGGCTCGGGCAAGAGACCCAGTACTTC. Translating gives CASGPLGLGQETQYF. The variable domain in full, completed from reference TRBV12-5 and TRBJ2-5, reads DARVTQTPRHKVTEMGQEVTMRCQPILGHNTVFWYRQTMMQGLELLAYFRNRAPLDDSGMPKDRFSAEMPDATLATLKIQPSEPRDSAVYFCASGPLGLGQETQYFGPGTRLLVL.

The chain uses TRBV6-1 and TRBJ1-5, with D tentatively TRBD1 (5 bases). Deletions cut 2 bases from V and 3 bases from J, with 11 bases between. The CDR3 runs 15 residues. From germline, CDR1 is MNHNS and CDR2 SASEGT. Here the CDR3 reads CASSETTAHNQPQHF. The DNA of the CDR3 is TGTGCCAGCAGTGAAACGACAGCCCACAATCAGCCCCAGCATTTT.

The chain has TRBV5-6 and TRBJ2-1, with no clear D. Germline CDR1 and CDR2: SGHDT and YYEEEE. The CDR3 contains 11 residues. V shed 3 bases and J shed 6 bases, with 4 bases lying between them. CDR3 in DNA: TGTGCCAGCAGCTCGGGCAATGAGCAGTTCTTC. This translates into CASSSGNEQFF.

This chain connects TRBV5-1 to TRBJ1-6; 10 bases line up with TRBD1. The CDR3 is 18 amino acids. Germline CDR1 SGHRS, CDR2 YFSETQ. V shed 6 bases, J shed 0 bases, and the junction held 9 bases outside the gene matches. The CDR3 protein is CASKTGTGDSSYNSPLHF. CDR3 in DNA: TGCGCCAGCAAAACCGGGACAGGGGACAGCTCCTATAATTCACCCCTCCACTTT.

With respect to this clone: At one end the junction does not follow the germline gene, possibly because of a read error. The V gene is TRBV19, the J gene TRBJ2-6; D is ambiguous. The CDR3 is made up of 15 amino acids. Germline V CDR1 and CDR2: LNHDA, SQIVND (reference sequence). The CDR3 reads CATSKLRSGANVLTF. CDR3 DNA sequence: TGTGCCACTAGTAAGCTGAGGTCTGGGGCCAACGTCCTGACTTTC.

V is TRBV28 and J is TRBJ2-1, with 10 bases lining up with TRBD2. J gave up 15 bases and V 6 bases, and 20 bases lay outside the gene matches. Germline CDR1 MDHEN, CDR2 SYDVKM. This CDR3 region has 16 residues. CDR3 nucleotides: TGTGCCAGCAGCCGTACTAGCGGGACACCCCGATCTGCCGCGTTCTTC. Translating it yields CASSRTSGTPRSAAFF. Full variable domain (rest looked up from reference TRBV28 and TRBJ2-1): DVKVTQSSRYLVKRTGEKVFLECVQDMDHENMFWYRQDPGLGLRLIYFSYDVKMKEKGDIPEGYSVSREKKERFSLILESASTNQTSMYLCASSRTSGTPRSAAFFGPGTRLTVL.

V and J are TRBV7-8 and TRBJ2-7; D is unclear. This CDR3 comprises 11 residues. CDR1 SGHVS and CDR2 FQNEAQ come from the germline V gene. V shed 4 bases and J shed 3 bases, with 4 bases lying between them. This CDR3 is CASSSNYEQYF. The CDR3 region has the DNA TGTGCCAGCAGCTCCAACTACGAGCAGTACTTC.